This T cell receptor beta chain appears in the sequencing data of a study of T-cell memory formation after mild COVID-19. The germline gives CDR1 SGHRS, CDR2 YFSETQ. V lost 4 bases and J lost 2, with 17 bases in between. The CDR3 is 16 amino acids. TCR alpha and TCR beta cDNA libraries with sample barcodes and UMIs came from 5'RACE using constant-segment primers. TCRdb reprocessed the 5' RACE reads via MiXCR and lists one record per CDR3 protein. The table shows roughly 170,000 distinct CDR3 sequences, with around a sixth occurring only once. General study findings and limits: Pre-infection memory held some responding clones, suggesting pre-existing cross-reactive T cells responded. CD4+ contracting clones were mainly CM and EM; CD8+ ones, EMRA. Clones contracting day 15 to 85 were balanced CD4/CD8; later expanders leaned CD4+.

As to this clonotype: Its specificity is not known.

The material sequenced was PBMCs or a T cell subset sorted from them (not recorded which). This receptor was obtained from a man aged 18 to 30 who had mild COVID-19 (a few samples of this study predate the infection). Cell type and time point are not known. The V and J genes are TRBV5-1 and TRBJ2-3; unclear D gene. The CDR3 DNA is TGCGCCAGCAGCCAAGGGCTCCGGACGATCACAGATACGCAGTATTTT. It codes for CASSQGLRTITDTQYF.